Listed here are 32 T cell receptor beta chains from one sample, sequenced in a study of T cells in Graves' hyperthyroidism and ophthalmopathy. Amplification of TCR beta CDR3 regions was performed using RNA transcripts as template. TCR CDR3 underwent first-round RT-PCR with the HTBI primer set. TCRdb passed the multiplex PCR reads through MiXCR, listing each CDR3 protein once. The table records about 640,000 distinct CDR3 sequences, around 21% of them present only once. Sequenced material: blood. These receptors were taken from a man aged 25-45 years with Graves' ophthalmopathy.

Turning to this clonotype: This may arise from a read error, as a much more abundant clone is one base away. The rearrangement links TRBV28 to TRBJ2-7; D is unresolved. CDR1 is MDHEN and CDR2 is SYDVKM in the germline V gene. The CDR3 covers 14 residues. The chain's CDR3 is CASSFILSSYERYF. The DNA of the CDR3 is TGTGCCAGCAGTTTCATACTGAGCTCCTACGAGCGGTACTTC.

DNA for the CDR3: TGTGCCAGCAGCATGGGACCGATCCAAAATGAGCAGTTCTTC. Protein sequence: CASSMGPIQNEQFF. The V and J genes are TRBV5-8 and TRBJ2-1; D possibly matches TRBD1 or TRBD2 (5 bases each). V lost 4 bases and J 7 bases, leaving 15 bases between the germline ends. This CDR3 comprises 14 residues. CDR1 and CDR2 from the germline V gene are SGHTS and YDEGEE.

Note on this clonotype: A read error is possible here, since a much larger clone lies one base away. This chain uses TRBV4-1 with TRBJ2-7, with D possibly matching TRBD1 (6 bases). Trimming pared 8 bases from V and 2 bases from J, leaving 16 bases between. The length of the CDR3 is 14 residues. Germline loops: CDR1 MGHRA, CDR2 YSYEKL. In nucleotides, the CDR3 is TGCGCCAGCGGCGGACAGCCTGGAGCCTACGAGCAGTACTTC. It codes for CASGGQPGAYEQYF.

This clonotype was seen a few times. Written as DNA, the CDR3 is TGCGCCAGCAGCCCCCGGGACCCCTCCTACAATGAGCAGTTCTTC. It yields the protein CASSPRDPSYNEQFF. V and J are TRBV5-1 and TRBJ2-1; perhaps D is TRBD1 or TRBD2 (5 bases each). Germline CDR1 SGHRS, CDR2 YFSETQ. V was clipped by 4 bases and J by 0 bases, with 11 bases between them. The CDR3 sequence is 15 residues long.

CDR3 protein: CASSQLNSGANVLTF. The CDR3 DNA follows: TGTGCCAGCAGTCAGCTGAACTCTGGGGCCAACGTCCTGACTTTC. V is TRBV6-1 and J is TRBJ2-6; D call uncertain. This CDR3 comprises 15 residues. Germline V gene lookup returns CDR1 MNHNS and CDR2 SASEGT. V gave up 5 bases and J gave up 0 bases, with 8 bases separating them.

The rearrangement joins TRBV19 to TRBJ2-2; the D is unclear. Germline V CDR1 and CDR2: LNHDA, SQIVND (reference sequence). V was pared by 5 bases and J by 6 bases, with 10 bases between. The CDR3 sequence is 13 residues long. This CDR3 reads CASSQLGAGELFF. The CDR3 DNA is TGTGCCAGTAGTCAATTGGGCGCCGGGGAGCTGTTTTTT.

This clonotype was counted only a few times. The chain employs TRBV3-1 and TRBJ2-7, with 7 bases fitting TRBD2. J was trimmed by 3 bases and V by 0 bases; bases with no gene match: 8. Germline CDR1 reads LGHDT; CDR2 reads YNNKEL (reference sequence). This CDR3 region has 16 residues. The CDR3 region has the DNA TGTGCCAGCAGCCAAGATAAGCGGGGTCCGGGCTACGAGCAGTACTTC. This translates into CASSQDKRGPGYEQYF.

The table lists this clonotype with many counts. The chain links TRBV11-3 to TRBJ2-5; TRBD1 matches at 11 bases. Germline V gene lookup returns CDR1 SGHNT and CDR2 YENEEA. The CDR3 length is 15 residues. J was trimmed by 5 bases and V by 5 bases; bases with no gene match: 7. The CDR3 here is CASSPRTGGVETQYF. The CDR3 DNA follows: TGTGCCAGCAGCCCTCGGACAGGGGGCGTTGAGACCCAGTACTTC.

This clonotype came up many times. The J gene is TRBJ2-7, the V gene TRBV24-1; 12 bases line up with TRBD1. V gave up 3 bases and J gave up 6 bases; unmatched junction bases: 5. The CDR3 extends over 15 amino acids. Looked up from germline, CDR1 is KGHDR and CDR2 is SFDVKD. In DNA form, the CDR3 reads TGTGCCACCAGTGATACCGGGACAGGGGGCTTCGAGCAGTACTTC. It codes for CATSDTGTGGFEQYF.

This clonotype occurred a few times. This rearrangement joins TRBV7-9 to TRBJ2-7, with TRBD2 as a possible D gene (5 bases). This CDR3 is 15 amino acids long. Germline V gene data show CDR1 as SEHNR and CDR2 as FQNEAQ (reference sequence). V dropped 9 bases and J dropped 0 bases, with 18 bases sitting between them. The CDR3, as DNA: TGTGCCAGTCTTGGGGAGCCGGGTTACTCCTACGAGCAGTACTTC. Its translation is CASLGEPGYSYEQYF.

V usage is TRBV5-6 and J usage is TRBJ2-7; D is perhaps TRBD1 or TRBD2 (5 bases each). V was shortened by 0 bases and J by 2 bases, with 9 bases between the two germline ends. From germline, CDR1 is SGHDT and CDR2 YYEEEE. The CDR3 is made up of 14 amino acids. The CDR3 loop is CASSLGDGPYEQYF. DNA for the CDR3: TGTGCCAGCAGCTTGGGGGACGGACCCTACGAGCAGTACTTC.

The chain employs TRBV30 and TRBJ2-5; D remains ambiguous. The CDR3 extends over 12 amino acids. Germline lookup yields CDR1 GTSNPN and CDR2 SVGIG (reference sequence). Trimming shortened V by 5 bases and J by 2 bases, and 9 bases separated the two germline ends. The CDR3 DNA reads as TGTGCCTGGTCGGGCATGCAAGAGACCCAGTACTTC. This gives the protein CAWSGMQETQYF. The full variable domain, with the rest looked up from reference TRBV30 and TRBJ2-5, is SQTIHQWPATLVQPVGSPLSLECTVEGTSNPNLYWYRQAAGRGLQLLFYSVGIGQISSEVPQNLSASRPQDRQFILSSKKLLLSDSGFYLCAWSGMQETQYFGPGTRLLVL.

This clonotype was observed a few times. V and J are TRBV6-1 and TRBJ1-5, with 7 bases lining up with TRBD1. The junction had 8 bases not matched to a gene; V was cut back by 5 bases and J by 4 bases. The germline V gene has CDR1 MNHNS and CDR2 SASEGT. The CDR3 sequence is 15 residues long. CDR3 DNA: TGTGCCAGCAGTTCCAGGGACAGCGCGAATCAGCCCCAGCATTTT. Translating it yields CASSSRDSANQPQHF.

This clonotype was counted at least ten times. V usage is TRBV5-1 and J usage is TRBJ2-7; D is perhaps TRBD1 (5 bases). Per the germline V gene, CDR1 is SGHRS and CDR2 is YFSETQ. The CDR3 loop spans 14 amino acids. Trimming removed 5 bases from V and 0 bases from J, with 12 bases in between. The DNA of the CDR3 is TGCGCCAGCAGACAGGAAGTTAGCTCCTACGAGCAGTACTTC. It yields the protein CASRQEVSSYEQYF.

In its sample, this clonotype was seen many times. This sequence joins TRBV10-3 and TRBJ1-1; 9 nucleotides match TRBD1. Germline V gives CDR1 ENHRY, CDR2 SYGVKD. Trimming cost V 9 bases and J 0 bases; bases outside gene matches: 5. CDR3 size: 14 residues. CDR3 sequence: CAIQGTGMNTEAFF. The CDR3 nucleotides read TGTGCCATACAAGGGACAGGGATGAACACTGAAGCTTTCTTT.

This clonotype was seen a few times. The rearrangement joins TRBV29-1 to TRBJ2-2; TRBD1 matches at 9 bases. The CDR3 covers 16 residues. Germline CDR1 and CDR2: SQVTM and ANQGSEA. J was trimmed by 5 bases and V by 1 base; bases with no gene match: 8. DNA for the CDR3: TGCAGCGTTGAAGGCGAGGACAGGGGAAATACCGGGGAGCTGTTTTTT. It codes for CSVEGEDRGNTGELFF.

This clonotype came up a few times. The CDR3 spells CATSDASSSYNEQFF. The CDR3 DNA follows: TGTGCCACCAGTGATGCCTCAAGCTCCTACAATGAGCAGTTCTTC. This chain joins TRBV24-1 and TRBJ2-1; D not certain. This CDR3 has 15 amino acids. The germline V and J ends were trimmed by 3 bases and 0 bases, with 8 bases remaining between them. CDR1 and CDR2 from the germline V gene are KGHDR and SFDVKD.

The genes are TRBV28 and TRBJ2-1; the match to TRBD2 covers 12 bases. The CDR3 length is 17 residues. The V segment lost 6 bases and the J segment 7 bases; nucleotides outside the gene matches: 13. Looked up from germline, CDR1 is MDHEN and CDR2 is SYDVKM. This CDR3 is CASSGRLAGGPVNEQFF. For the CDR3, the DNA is TGTGCCAGCAGCGGGCGGCTAGCGGGAGGGCCGGTGAATGAGCAGTTCTTC.

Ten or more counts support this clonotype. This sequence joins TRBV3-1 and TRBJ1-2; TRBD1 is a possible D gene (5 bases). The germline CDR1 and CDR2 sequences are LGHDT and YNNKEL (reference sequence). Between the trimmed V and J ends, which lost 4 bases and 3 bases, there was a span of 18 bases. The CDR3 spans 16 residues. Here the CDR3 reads CASSLSQDKGHYGYTF. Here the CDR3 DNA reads TGTGCCAGCAGCCTATCACAGGACAAAGGCCACTATGGCTACACCTTC.

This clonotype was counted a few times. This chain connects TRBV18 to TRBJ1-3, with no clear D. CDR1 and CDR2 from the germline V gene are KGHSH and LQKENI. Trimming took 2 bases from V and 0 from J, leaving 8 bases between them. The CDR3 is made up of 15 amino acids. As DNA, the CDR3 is TGTGCCAGCTCACCAAGGGCGGGCTCTGGAAACACCATATATTTT. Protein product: CASSPRAGSGNTIYF.

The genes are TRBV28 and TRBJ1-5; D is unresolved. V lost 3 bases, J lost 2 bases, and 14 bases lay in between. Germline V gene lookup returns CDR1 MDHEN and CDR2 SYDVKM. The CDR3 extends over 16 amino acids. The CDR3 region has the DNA TGTGCCAGCAGTTTGCACGGCCGTTTAGGCAATCAGCCCCAGCATTTT. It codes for CASSLHGRLGNQPQHF.

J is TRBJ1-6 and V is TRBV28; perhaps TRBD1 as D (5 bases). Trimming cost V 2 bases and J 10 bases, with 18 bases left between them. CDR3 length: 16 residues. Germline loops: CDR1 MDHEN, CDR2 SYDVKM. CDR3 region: CASSLPRGSIGSPLHF. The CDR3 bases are TGTGCCAGCAGTTTACCTCGGGGGTCAATCGGATCACCCCTCCACTTT.

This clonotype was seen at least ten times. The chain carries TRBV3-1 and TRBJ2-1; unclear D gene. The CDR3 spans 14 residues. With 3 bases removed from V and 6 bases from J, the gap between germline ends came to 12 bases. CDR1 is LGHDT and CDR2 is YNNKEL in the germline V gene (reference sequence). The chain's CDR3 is CASSQTISSNEQFF. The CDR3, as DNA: TGTGCCAGCAGCCAGACAATCAGCAGCAATGAGCAGTTCTTC.

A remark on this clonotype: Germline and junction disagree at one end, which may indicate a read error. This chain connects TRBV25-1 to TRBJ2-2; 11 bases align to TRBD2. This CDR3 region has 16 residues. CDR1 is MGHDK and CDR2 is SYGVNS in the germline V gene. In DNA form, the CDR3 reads TGTGCCAGCAGTCCGCTAGCGGGAGGACTTACCGGGGAGCTGTTTTTC. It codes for CASSPLAGGLTGELFF.

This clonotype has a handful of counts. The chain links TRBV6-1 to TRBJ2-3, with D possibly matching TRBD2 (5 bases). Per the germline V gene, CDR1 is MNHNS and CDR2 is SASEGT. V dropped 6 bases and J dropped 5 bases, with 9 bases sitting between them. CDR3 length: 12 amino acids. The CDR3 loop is CASRRTGDTQYF. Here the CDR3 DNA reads TGTGCCAGCAGAAGGACTGGAGATACGCAGTATTTT.

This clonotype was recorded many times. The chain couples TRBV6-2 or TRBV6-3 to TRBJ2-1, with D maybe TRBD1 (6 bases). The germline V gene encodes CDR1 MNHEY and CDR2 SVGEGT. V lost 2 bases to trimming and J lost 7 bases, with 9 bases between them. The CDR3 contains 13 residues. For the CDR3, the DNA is TGTGCCAGCAGTTACGGGCAGGGGAATGAGCAGTTCTTC. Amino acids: CASSYGQGNEQFF.

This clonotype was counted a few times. The CDR3 protein is CASSLIGAGNEQFF. Written as DNA, the CDR3 is TGCGCCAGCAGCTTGATAGGCGCCGGCAATGAGCAGTTCTTC. The chain links TRBV5-1 to TRBJ2-1, with D unclear. This CDR3 is 14 amino acids long. V was trimmed by 1 base and J by 6 bases, leaving 11 bases between them. Germline assignment: CDR1 SGHRS and CDR2 YFSETQ. The full variable domain, its missing parts supplied by reference TRBV5-1 and TRBJ2-1, is KAGVTQTPRYLIKTRGQQVTLSCSPISGHRSVSWYQQTPGQGLQFLFEYFSETQRNKGNFPGRFSGRQFSNSRSEMNVSTLELGDSALYLCASSLIGAGNEQFFGPGTRLTVL.

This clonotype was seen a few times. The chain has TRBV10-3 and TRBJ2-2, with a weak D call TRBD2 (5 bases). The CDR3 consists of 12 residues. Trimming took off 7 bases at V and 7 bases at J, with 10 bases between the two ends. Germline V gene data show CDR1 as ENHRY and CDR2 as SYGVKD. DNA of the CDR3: TGTGCCATCATGGAGGATATCGGGGAGCTGTTTTTT. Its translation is CAIMEDIGELFF.

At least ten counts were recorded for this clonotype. CDR3 bases: TGTGCCAGCAGCGACGGGGGCGGGAGACCAGAGACCCAGTACTTC. It specifies CASSDGGGRPETQYF. The chain carries TRBV2 and TRBJ2-5; tentatively, D is TRBD2 (7 bases). V lost 6 bases and J 4 bases, leaving 18 bases between the germline ends. The germline V gene encodes CDR1 SNHLY and CDR2 FYNNEI. This CDR3 comprises 15 residues.

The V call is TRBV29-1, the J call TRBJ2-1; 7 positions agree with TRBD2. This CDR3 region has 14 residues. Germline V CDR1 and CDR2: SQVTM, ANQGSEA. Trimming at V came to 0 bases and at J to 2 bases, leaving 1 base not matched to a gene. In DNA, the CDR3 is TGCAGCGTTGAAGACGGGAGGACCTACAATGAGCAGTTCTTC. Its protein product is CSVEDGRTYNEQFF.

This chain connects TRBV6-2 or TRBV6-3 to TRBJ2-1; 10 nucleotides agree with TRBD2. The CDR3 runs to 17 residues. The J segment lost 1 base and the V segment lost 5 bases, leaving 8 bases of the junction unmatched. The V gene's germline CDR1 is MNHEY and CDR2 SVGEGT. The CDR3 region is CASSGTSGIRSYNEQFF. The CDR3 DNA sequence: TGTGCCAGCAGTGGCACTAGCGGGATAAGGTCCTACAATGAGCAGTTCTTC.

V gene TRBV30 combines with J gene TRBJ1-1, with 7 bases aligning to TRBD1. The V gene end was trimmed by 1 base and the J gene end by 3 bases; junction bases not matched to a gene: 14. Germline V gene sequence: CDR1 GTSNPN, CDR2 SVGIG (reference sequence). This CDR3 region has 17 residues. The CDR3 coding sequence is TGTGCCTGGAGTGCCCCAAGGGTCAGGGGGGACTACACTGAAGCTTTCTTT. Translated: CAWSAPRVRGDYTEAFF.